What follows describes a single TCR beta chain. Its antigen is unknown. An end of the junction does not agree with germline; a read error may underlie this. Germline-derived CDR1 and CDR2 are SSHAT and FNYEAQ (reference sequence). This CDR3 spans 16 amino acids. Scientists ran DNA taken from cultured CD4+ T cells through the Oncomine TCR Beta short-read assay for sequencing. TCRdb redid the calling of the PCR reads with MiXCR, one entry per CDR3 protein. The sample lists 15,000 to 20,000 distinct CDR3 sequences; approximately 54% were seen once. This record belongs to a study of vaccination and CD4 T cells after COVID-19. Study-level information: SARS-CoV-2 positivity in convalescent patients was established by nasal swab PCR; under ten had mild and one severe disease. A median of about 98 days (range 35 to 161) separated diagnosis from post-COVID sampling. Overlapping spike peptides of SARS-CoV-2, HCoV-NL63, HCoV-OC43 and HCoV-229E stimulated the cells.

The treatment was: approximately nine-day PBMC culture with coronavirus spike peptide pools or control peptides (ViraFEST assay). The chain couples TRBV7-7 to TRBJ1-6; weak D call: TRBD1 (5 bases). Sequenced material: CD4+ T cells from blood, cultured in vitro. The sequence was obtained from a human donor who had recovered from COVID-19. The CDR3 coding sequence is TGTGCTAGCAGCCATAGACAGTTCTACTACAATTCACCCCTCCACTTT. This sequence encodes CASSHRQFYYNSPLHF.